This T cell receptor (beta chain) was observed in a study of T cells in Graves' hyperthyroidism and ophthalmopathy. The CDR3 runs 11 residues. Germline assignment: CDR1 LGHNT and CDR2 FRNRAP. Trimming took off 3 bases at V and 10 bases at J, with 9 bases between the two ends. Isolation of PBMCs was performed on about 10 ml fresh peripheral blood. What was amplified from RNA transcripts were TCR beta CDR3 regions. First-round RT-PCR targeting the TCR CDR3 was performed with the HTBI primer set. MiXCR was run by TCRdb on the multiplex PCR reads, yielding one entry per CDR3 protein. The sample comprises approximately 520,000 distinct CDR3 sequences, about 20% of which are singletons, and more than 25% rests with the top ten.

The chain has TRBV12-5 and TRBJ1-1; D gene unclear. This clonotype was sampled from a man in his late teens or twenties with Graves' hyperthyroidism. The sample was blood. CDR3 sequence (DNA): TGTGCTAGTGGTTTAGGGCGGGTAGCTTTCTTT. Its translation: CASGLGRVAFF.